This entry lists 29 T cell receptor beta chains sequenced from one sample in a study of blood T cell repertoires in COVID-19. The protocol was immunoSEQ multiplex PCR, while the TCRdb copy is restricted to in-frame clones and leaves out a portion. This table holds about 100,000 clones, 80% to 95% found once. The sequencing input was peripheral blood. Source of these receptors: a woman in her twenties or thirties with acute or convalescent COVID-19.

The chain employs TRBV18 and TRBJ1-1, with 9 bases lining up with TRBD1. The CDR3 contains 18 residues. From germline, CDR1 is KGHSH and CDR2 LQKENI. The V gene end was trimmed by 1 base and the J gene end by 4 bases; junction bases not matched to a gene: 13. The CDR3 loop is CASSPLLGTGLVGTEAFF. The DNA of the CDR3 is TGTGCCAGCTCACCACTTCTCGGGACAGGGCTAGTGGGCACTGAAGCTTTCTTT.

The table lists this clone with a count of one. The V gene is TRBV9, the J gene TRBJ2-1; the match to TRBD2 covers 7 bases. V shed 0 bases and J 7 bases; nucleotides not matched to a gene: 7. Germline CDR1 and CDR2: SGDLS and YYNGEE. CDR3 size: 15 residues. The CDR3 spells CASSVEGLDTNEQFF. DNA for the CDR3: TGTGCCAGCAGCGTAGAAGGACTAGATACAAATGAGCAGTTCTTC.

The rearrangement links TRBV2 to TRBJ2-7; tentatively, D is TRBD1 (5 bases). The CDR3 contains 13 residues. Germline CDR1 SNHLY, CDR2 FYNNEI. Trimming took 8 bases from V and 2 from J, leaving 13 bases between them. In nucleotides, the CDR3 is TGTGCCAGCGTGGATGGGGCGACCTACGAGCAGTACTTC. Translated, it gives CASVDGATYEQYF.

The genes are TRBV3-1 (or the pseudogene TRBV3-2) and TRBJ2-3, with D hard to call. Trimming left V 1 base short and J 0 bases short, with 20 bases between. Germline V CDR1 and CDR2: LGHDT, YNNKEL (reference sequence). The CDR3 is made up of 19 amino acids. In DNA form, the CDR3 reads TGTGCCAGCAGCCAAGTAGGTGTGGAGTTCGGCTCGAGCACAGATACGCAGTATTTT. Translated, it gives CASSQVGVEFGSSTDTQYF.

This chain uses TRBV7-9 with TRBJ1-1; the match to TRBD1 covers 9 bases. This CDR3 is built from 13 residues. The germline CDR1 and CDR2 sequences are SEHNR and FQNEAQ (reference sequence). Trimming cost V 5 bases and J 5 bases; bases outside gene matches: 3. CDR3 in amino acids: CASSGQGRTEAFF. CDR3 nucleotides: TGTGCCAGCAGCGGACAGGGGAGGACTGAAGCTTTCTTT.

The V call is TRBV28, the J call TRBJ2-5; 11 bases align to TRBD2. Trimming at V came to 3 bases and at J to 1 base, leaving 16 bases not matched to a gene. The germline V gene has CDR1 MDHEN and CDR2 SYDVKM. This CDR3 has 20 amino acids. Here the CDR3 reads CASSFISQGLAGGIQETQYF. CDR3 nucleotide sequence: TGTGCCAGCAGTTTTATTTCCCAAGGGCTAGCGGGAGGCATCCAAGAGACCCAGTACTTC.

Of note for this clone: Other DNA sequences in the sample encode the same CDR3. The chain's CDR3 is CASSDSYGYTF. CDR3 nucleotide sequence: TGTGCCAGCAGTGACAGCTATGGCTACACCTTC. The J gene is TRBJ1-2, the V gene TRBV12-3 or TRBV12-4, with D tentatively TRBD1 (5 bases). Trimming cost V 5 bases and J 4 bases, with 5 bases left between them. The CDR3 loop spans 11 amino acids.

The chain has TRBV5-1 and TRBJ2-5; D possibly corresponds to TRBD1 (6 bases). This CDR3 is 14 amino acids long. Germline V gene lookup returns CDR1 SGHRS and CDR2 YFSETQ. The germline V and J ends were trimmed by 4 bases and 3 bases, with 13 bases remaining between them. CDR3 in amino acids: CASSLARTEETQYF. Here the CDR3 DNA reads TGCGCCAGCAGCCTCGCGAGGACAGAAGAGACCCAGTACTTC.

This chain connects TRBV3-1 (or the pseudogene TRBV3-2) to TRBJ2-1, with D maybe TRBD2 (6 bases). V was trimmed by 2 bases and J by 0 bases, leaving 11 bases between them. The germline CDR1 and CDR2 sequences are LGHDT and YNNKEL (reference sequence). The CDR3 is 16 residues long. DNA of the CDR3: TGTGCCAGCAGCCAACCAGGGACTCTCTCCTACAATGAGCAGTTCTTC. It translates to CASSQPGTLSYNEQFF.

The chain joins TRBV3-1 (or the pseudogene TRBV3-2) to TRBJ2-1; 9 bases match TRBD2. V was pared by 0 bases and J by 9 bases, with 12 bases of the junction left unmatched. There are 17 residues in the CDR3. From germline, CDR1 is LGHDT and CDR2 YNNKEL (reference sequence). The CDR3, as DNA: TGTGCCAGCAGCCAAGATTCGGCGGGAGGGCTTTTCAGTGAGCAGTTCTTC. It translates to CASSQDSAGGLFSEQFF.

Here the CDR3 reads CASRGGRADTQYF. The CDR3 region has the DNA TGTGCTTCCCGGGGCGGGAGGGCAGATACGCAGTATTTT. J is TRBJ2-3 and V is TRBV2, with 9 bases fitting TRBD2. The length of the CDR3 is 13 residues. Per the germline V gene, CDR1 is SNHLY and CDR2 is FYNNEI.

The V and J genes are TRBV6-4 and TRBJ2-3; D perhaps matches TRBD1 (5 bases). V lost 5 bases, J lost 0 bases, and 9 bases lay in between. CDR1 MRHNA and CDR2 SNTAGT come from the germline V gene. The CDR3 totals 14 residues. CDR3 in amino acids: CASSRDSSTDTQYF. The CDR3 nucleotides are TGTGCCAGCAGTCGCGACAGCAGCACAGATACGCAGTATTTT.

The genes are TRBV9 and TRBJ2-1; the match to TRBD2 covers 8 bases. Trimming removed 3 bases from V and 6 bases from J; junction bases left unmatched: 2. CDR3 size: 13 residues. Germline loops: CDR1 SGDLS, CDR2 YYNGEE. The CDR3 DNA reads TGTGCCAGCAGCGATGGGACTAGCAATGAGCAGTTCTTC. It translates to CASSDGTSNEQFF.

The rearrangement links TRBV4-1 to TRBJ1-3; no reliable D call. The germline CDR1 and CDR2 sequences are MGHRA and YSYEKL. V dropped 0 bases and J dropped 6 bases, with 9 bases sitting between them. The CDR3 is made up of 14 amino acids. The CDR3 sequence: CASSQDYGENTIYF. In DNA form, the CDR3 reads TGCGCCAGCAGCCAAGATTACGGAGAAAACACCATATATTTT.

This rearrangement joins TRBV28 to TRBJ1-2; 10 bases agree with TRBD1. This CDR3 has 14 residues. Germline CDR1 reads MDHEN; CDR2 reads SYDVKM. V shed 3 bases, J shed 6 bases, and the junction held 4 bases outside the gene matches. The CDR3 DNA reads as TGTGCCAGCAGTTTGGGACAGGGGATAGATGGCTACACCTTC. Translating it yields CASSLGQGIDGYTF.

This chain links TRBV9 with TRBJ2-7; weak D call: TRBD1 (6 bases). This CDR3 contains 19 residues. Germline V CDR1 and CDR2: SGDLS, YYNGEE. V was clipped by 4 bases and J by 3 bases, with 29 bases between them. The CDR3 reads CASSPGDRTTLQPDYEQYF. CDR3 DNA sequence: TGTGCCAGCAGCCCTGGAGACAGGACCACGCTTCAACCCGACTACGAGCAGTACTTC. The variable domain in full, with the rest retrieved from reference TRBV9 and TRBJ2-7, is DSGVTQTPKHLITATGQRVTLRCSPRSGDLSVYWYQQSLDQGLQFLIQYYNGEERAKGNILERFSAQQFPDLHSELNLSSLELGDSALYFCASSPGDRTTLQPDYEQYFGPGTRLTVT.

This chain links TRBV4-3 with TRBJ2-1; 9 bases are a match to TRBD2. The germline CDR1 and CDR2 sequences are LGHNA and YSLEER. J lost 5 bases, V lost 4 bases, and 15 bases had no gene match. The CDR3 extends over 18 amino acids. CDR3 nucleotides: TGCGCCAGCAGCCTCAACCTGCTAGGGACTAGCAACCACAATGAGCAGTTCTTC. As protein: CASSLNLLGTSNHNEQFF.

The chain carries TRBV5-6 and TRBJ1-1; possibly TRBD1 for D (6 bases). This CDR3 region has 13 residues. Germline CDR1 is SGHDT and CDR2 is YYEEEE. Trimming removed 3 bases from V and 4 bases from J, with 10 bases in between. This chain's CDR3 is CASSWRRGTEAFF. In DNA form, the CDR3 reads TGTGCCAGCAGCTGGCGCAGGGGCACTGAAGCTTTCTTT.

V gene TRBV28 combines with J gene TRBJ1-1; D is possibly TRBD1 (5 bases). Germline V CDR1 and CDR2: MDHEN, SYDVKM. Trimming shortened V by 4 bases and J by 6 bases, and 18 bases separated the two germline ends. The CDR3 spans 15 residues. CDR3 in amino acids: CASSSSGGMSSEAFF. For the CDR3, the DNA is TGTGCCAGCAGTTCGTCGGGGGGTATGAGCTCTGAAGCTTTCTTT.

The chain employs TRBV5-1 and TRBJ2-3, with TRBD1 matching 8 bases. Germline V lookup: CDR1 SGHRS, CDR2 YFSETQ. The junction had 3 bases not matched to a gene; V was cut back by 2 bases and J by 4 bases. This CDR3 is built from 14 residues. The CDR3 nucleotides read TGCGCCAGCAGCTTTGGACAGGGCCCAGATACGCAGTATTTT. Translated, it gives CASSFGQGPDTQYF. Supplemented by reference TRBV5-1 and TRBJ2-3, the full variable domain reads KAGVTQTPRYLIKTRGQQVTLSCSPISGHRSVSWYQQTPGQGLQFLFEYFSETQRNKGNFPGRFSGRQFSNSRSEMNVSTLELGDSALYLCASSFGQGPDTQYFGPGTRLTVL.

CDR3 coding DNA: TGTGCCAGCACCCTAGGACAGGGTAATTTGGAGACCCAGTACTTC. Translated, it gives CASTLGQGNLETQYF. The rearrangement uses TRBV16 and TRBJ2-5; 8 bases align to TRBD1. CDR3 size: 15 residues. CDR1 is KGHSY, CDR2 FQNENV, per germline. V dropped 7 bases and J dropped 5; count of bases not matched to a gene: 12. Supplemented by reference TRBV16 and TRBJ2-5, the full variable domain reads GEEVAQTPKHLVRGEGQKAKLYCAPIKGHSYVFWYQQVLKNEFKFLISFQNENVFDETGMPKERFSAKCLPNSPCSLEIQATKLEDSAVYFCASTLGQGNLETQYFGPGTRLLVL.

The V and J genes are TRBV9 and TRBJ2-1; a possible D gene is TRBD2 (6 bases). The CDR3 length is 12 residues. The germline V gene encodes CDR1 SGDLS and CDR2 YYNGEE. V lost 0 bases to trimming and J lost 13 bases, with 11 bases between them. Here the CDR3 reads CASSVGGLPQFF. As DNA, the CDR3 is TGTGCCAGCAGCGTAGGGGGACTGCCTCAGTTCTTC.

This clone was seen once. The chain combines TRBV27 with TRBJ1-1, with a tentative D call TRBD1 (6 bases). This CDR3 spans 14 amino acids. Trimming removed 5 bases at V and 1 base at J, with 11 bases between. The germline V gene has CDR1 MNHEY and CDR2 SMNVEV (reference sequence). DNA for the CDR3: TGTGCCAGCAGTGTGTCCAGGGGGAACACTGAAGCTTTCTTT. As protein: CASSVSRGNTEAFF.

This rearrangement joins TRBV11-2 to TRBJ2-1; D is perhaps TRBD1 (5 bases). Trimming shortened V by 7 bases and J by 4 bases, and 11 bases separated the two germline ends. Germline CDR1 and CDR2: SGHAT and FQNNGV. CDR3 length equals 13 residues. The CDR3, as DNA: TGTGCCAGCAACACAGGACGATACAATGAGCAGTTCTTC. Protein sequence: CASNTGRYNEQFF.

The J gene is TRBJ2-4, the V gene TRBV18; the match to TRBD1 covers 7 bases. After removal of 0 bases from V and 0 bases from J, the junction contained 11 bases not matched to a gene. Germline CDR1 and CDR2: KGHSH and LQKENI. The CDR3 loop spans 19 amino acids. CDR3 nucleotides: TGTGCCAGCTCACCACCCTCAACAGGGGCACACCTAGCCAAAAACATTCAGTACTTC. This encodes CASSPPSTGAHLAKNIQYF.

CDR3 DNA: TGCGCCAGCAGTAGGTCAGGGGGATTGGACATTCAGTACTTC. Its protein is CASSRSGGLDIQYF. The chain employs TRBV5-1 and TRBJ2-4, with 7 bases matching TRBD1. The CDR3 spans 14 residues. After removal of 5 bases from V and 8 bases from J, the junction contained 10 bases not matched to a gene. Germline lookup yields CDR1 SGHRS and CDR2 YFSETQ.

V gene TRBV24-1 combines with J gene TRBJ1-2, with D possibly TRBD1 on 5 matching bases. There are 11 residues in the CDR3. The germline V and J ends were trimmed by 5 bases and 8 bases, with 8 bases remaining between them. Germline lookup yields CDR1 KGHDR and CDR2 SFDVKD. In DNA form, the CDR3 reads TGTGCCACCAGTGCCGGGGGAGGCTACACCTTC. It encodes CATSAGGGYTF.

This rearrangement joins TRBV6-5 to TRBJ1-1; a weak D match, TRBD1 (5 bases). Per the germline V gene, CDR1 is MNHEY and CDR2 is SVGAGI. CDR3 length: 14 amino acids. V shed 6 bases and J shed 4 bases, with 15 bases lying between them. DNA of the CDR3: TGTGCCAGCAGGCCCCTGCGGGGCCCCACTGAAGCTTTCTTT. Translated, it gives CASRPLRGPTEAFF.

This clone showed up just once. CDR3 in amino acids: CASSLEGSHQETQYF. In nucleotides, the CDR3 is TGTGCCAGCAGCTTAGAAGGTAGCCATCAAGAGACCCAGTACTTC. The chain employs TRBV11-2 and TRBJ2-5; D ambiguous. Germline CDR1 is SGHAT and CDR2 is FQNNGV. The CDR3 loop spans 15 amino acids. V was clipped by 0 bases and J by 2 bases, with 10 bases between them.